One sample yielded the 13 T cell receptor beta chains listed below, sequenced in a study of cytomegalovirus exposure and HLA in healthy donors. Researchers ran the PCR with 60 Vbeta and 13 Jbeta primers. TCRdb keeps only in-frame clones here, not all; method: immunoSEQ multiplex PCR. The repertoire consists of about 89,000 clones, with about 74% occurring once and the leading ten covering about 1.7%. Sequenced: PBMCs. Source of these receptors: a male donor in good health and CMV-seronegative.

The V call is TRBV28, the J call TRBJ2-7; D may be TRBD1 (5 bases). Trimming cost V 2 bases and J 2 bases, with 13 bases left between them. Per germline, CDR1 MDHEN and CDR2 SYDVKM. This CDR3 spans 15 amino acids. CDR3 bases: TGTGCCAGCAGTTTACAGGTTTCCAGGGCCTACGAGCAGTACTTC. Its protein product is CASSLQVSRAYEQYF.

The chain employs TRBV5-6 and TRBJ1-2; D call uncertain. The CDR3 is 13 amino acids. The germline V gene encodes CDR1 SGHDT and CDR2 YYEEEE. V lost 4 bases and J lost 5, with 12 bases in between. CDR3 sequence (DNA): TGTGCCAGCAGCCTCGGACGGGGATATGGCTACACCTTC. It translates to CASSLGRGYGYTF.

V gene TRBV4-1 combines with J gene TRBJ1-1; TRBD1 matches at 11 bases. Germline CDR1 reads MGHRA; CDR2 reads YSYEKL. The trim removed 1 base at V and 5 bases at J, leaving 3 bases unmatched. The CDR3 extends over 15 amino acids. The CDR3 protein is CASSQAGQGGTEAFF. The CDR3 DNA reads as TGCGCCAGCAGCCAAGCGGGACAGGGGGGTACTGAAGCTTTCTTT.

This rearrangement joins TRBV7-3 to TRBJ2-1; 15 bases are a match to TRBD2. The V gene's germline CDR1 is SGHTA and CDR2 FQGTGA. The CDR3 covers 16 residues. Trimming removed 6 bases from V and 8 bases from J; junction bases left unmatched: 8. CDR3 region: CASSVAGLAGGDEQFF. Here the CDR3 DNA reads TGTGCCAGCAGTGTAGCGGGACTAGCGGGAGGAGATGAGCAGTTCTTC.

The V and J genes are TRBV7-8 and TRBJ2-1; D is unclear. CDR1 SGHVS and CDR2 FQNEAQ come from the germline V gene. The CDR3 loop spans 13 amino acids. Between the trimmed V and J ends, which lost 4 bases and 6 bases, there was a span of 10 bases. Here the CDR3 DNA reads TGTGCCAGCAGCTCCCGTGTCGTCAATGAGCAGTTCTTC. Protein: CASSSRVVNEQFF.

This rearrangement joins TRBV11-2 to TRBJ1-4, with D tentatively TRBD1 (5 bases). Germline V CDR1 and CDR2: SGHAT, FQNNGV. The CDR3 extends over 15 amino acids. Between the trimmed V and J ends, which lost 3 bases and 8 bases, there was a span of 16 bases. CDR3 region: CASSFQGAGEEKLFF. The CDR3 DNA is TGTGCCAGCAGCTTTCAGGGTGCCGGTGAAGAAAAACTGTTTTTT.

This clone occurred a few times. The chain carries TRBV6-5 and TRBJ2-7; unclear D gene. Deletions cut 0 bases from V and 3 bases from J, with 9 bases between. Germline-derived CDR1 and CDR2 are MNHEY and SVGAGI. The CDR3 loop spans 14 amino acids. CDR3 loop: CASSYSRDNYEQYF. As DNA, the CDR3 is TGTGCCAGCAGTTACTCAAGAGACAACTACGAGCAGTACTTC.

This chain joins TRBV6-5 and TRBJ2-7; 8 bases fit TRBD1. J gave up 5 bases and V 3 bases, and 9 bases lay outside the gene matches. This CDR3 has 15 amino acids. Germline loops: CDR1 MNHEY, CDR2 SVGAGI. In nucleotides, the CDR3 is TGTGCCAGCAGTTATCAGGGGGCGAAGGTAGACGAGCAGTACTTC. Translating gives CASSYQGAKVDEQYF.

This clone was observed a few times. The chain carries TRBV10-3 and TRBJ1-1; no clear D. The CDR3 is 14 residues long. Germline CDR1 is ENHRY and CDR2 is SYGVKD. Trimming took 2 bases from V and 4 from J, leaving 11 bases between them. CDR3 loop: CAISEPPSGTEAFF. In nucleotides, the CDR3 is TGTGCCATCAGTGAGCCCCCATCGGGCACTGAAGCTTTCTTT.

The count of this clone is one. The rearrangement links TRBV5-1 to TRBJ2-3, with TRBD2 matching 16 bases. Germline V CDR1 and CDR2: SGHRS, YFSETQ. V trimming: 7 bases; J trimming: 6 bases; junction bases outside the gene matches: 11. This CDR3 comprises 17 residues. The CDR3 DNA is TGCGCCAGCGACCTCGGGACTAGCGGGAGGGCTGGGGATACGCAGTATTTT. It yields the protein CASDLGTSGRAGDTQYF.

The chain has TRBV6-1 and TRBJ2-7, with D perhaps matching TRBD1 (6 bases). The germline V gene encodes CDR1 MNHNS and CDR2 SASEGT. The CDR3 length is 15 residues. V was clipped by 3 bases and J by 2 bases, with 14 bases between them. The CDR3: CASSESFQGPYEQYF. Here the CDR3 DNA reads TGTGCCAGCAGTGAGTCGTTTCAGGGGCCCTACGAGCAGTACTTC.

The chain couples TRBV7-8 to TRBJ1-3, with 7 bases lining up with TRBD1. The CDR3 is 16 amino acids. Germline values: CDR1 SGHVS, CDR2 FQNEAQ. V lost 5 bases to trimming and J lost 0 bases; unmatched junction nucleotides: 7. CDR3 in DNA: TGTGCCAGCAGCGAATCCGGGACAGCCTCTGGAAACACCATATATTTT. Protein: CASSESGTASGNTIYF. Using reference TRBV7-8 and TRBJ1-3 for the parts outside the CDR3, the full variable domain is GAGVSQSPRYKVAKRGQDVALRCDPISGHVSLFWYQQALGQGPEFLTYFQNEAQLDKSGLPSDRFFAERPEGSVSTLKIQRTQQEDSAVYLCASSESGTASGNTIYFGEGSWLTVV.

The rearrangement joins TRBV6-1 to TRBJ2-3; 8 nucleotides line up with TRBD2. Trimming at V came to 4 bases and at J to 6 bases, leaving 18 bases not matched to a gene. In germline, CDR1 is MNHNS, CDR2 SASEGT. This CDR3 is built from 18 residues. The chain's CDR3 is CASSGRPDGRAGGDTQYF. The CDR3 region has the DNA TGTGCCAGCAGTGGCCGCCCTGACGGGAGGGCCGGGGGGGATACGCAGTATTTT.